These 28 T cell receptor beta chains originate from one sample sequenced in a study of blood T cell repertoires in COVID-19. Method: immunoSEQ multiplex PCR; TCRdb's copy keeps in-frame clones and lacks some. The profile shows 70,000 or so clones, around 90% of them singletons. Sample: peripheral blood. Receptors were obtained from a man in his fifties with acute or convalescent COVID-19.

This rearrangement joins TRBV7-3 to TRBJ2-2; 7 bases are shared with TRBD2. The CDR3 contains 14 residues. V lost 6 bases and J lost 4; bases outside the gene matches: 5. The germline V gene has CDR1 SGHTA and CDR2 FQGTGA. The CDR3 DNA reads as TGTGCCAGCAGTCCCGGGGGGAGCACCGGGGAGCTGTTTTTT. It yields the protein CASSPGGSTGELFF.

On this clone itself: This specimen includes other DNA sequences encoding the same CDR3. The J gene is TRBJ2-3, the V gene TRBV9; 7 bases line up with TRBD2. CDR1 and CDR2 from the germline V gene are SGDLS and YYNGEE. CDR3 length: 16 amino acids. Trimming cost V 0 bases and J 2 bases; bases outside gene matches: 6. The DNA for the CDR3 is TGTGCCAGCAGCGTAGCTCCTAGCGGATCCACAGATACGCAGTATTTT. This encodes CASSVAPSGSTDTQYF.

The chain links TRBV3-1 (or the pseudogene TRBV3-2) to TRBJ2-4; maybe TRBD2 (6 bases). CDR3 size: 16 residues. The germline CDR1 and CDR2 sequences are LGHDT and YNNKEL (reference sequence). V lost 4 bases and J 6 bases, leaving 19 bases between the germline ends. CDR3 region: CASSPNRGYTRNIQYF. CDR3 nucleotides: TGTGCCAGCAGCCCTAATCGGGGGTACACGAGAAACATTCAGTACTTC.

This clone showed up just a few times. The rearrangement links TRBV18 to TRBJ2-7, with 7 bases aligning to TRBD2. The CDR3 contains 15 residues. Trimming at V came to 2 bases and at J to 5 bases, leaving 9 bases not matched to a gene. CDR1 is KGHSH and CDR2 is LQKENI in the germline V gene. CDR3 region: CASSPGLAGANEQYF. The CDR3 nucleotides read TGTGCCAGCTCACCAGGTCTGGCGGGAGCTAACGAGCAGTACTTC.

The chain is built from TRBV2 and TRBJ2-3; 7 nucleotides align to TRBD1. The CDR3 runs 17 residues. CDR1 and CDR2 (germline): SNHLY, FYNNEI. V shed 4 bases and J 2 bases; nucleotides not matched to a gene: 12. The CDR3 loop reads CASSANLRTGPTDTQYF. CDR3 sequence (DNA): TGTGCCAGCAGTGCGAACCTCAGGACAGGACCCACAGATACGCAGTATTTT.

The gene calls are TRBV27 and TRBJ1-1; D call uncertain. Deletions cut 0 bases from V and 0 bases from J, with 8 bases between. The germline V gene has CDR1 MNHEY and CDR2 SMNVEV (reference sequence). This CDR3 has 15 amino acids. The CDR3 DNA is TGTGCCAGCAGTTTATCACCGAACATGAACACTGAAGCTTTCTTT. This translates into CASSLSPNMNTEAFF.

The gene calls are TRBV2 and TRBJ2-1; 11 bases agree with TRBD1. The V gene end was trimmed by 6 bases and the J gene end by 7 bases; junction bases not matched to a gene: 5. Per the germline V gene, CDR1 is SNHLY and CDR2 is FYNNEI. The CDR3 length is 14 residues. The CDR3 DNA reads TGTGCCAGCAGGCGGACAGGGGGCAGGAATGAGCAGTTCTTC. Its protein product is CASRRTGGRNEQFF.

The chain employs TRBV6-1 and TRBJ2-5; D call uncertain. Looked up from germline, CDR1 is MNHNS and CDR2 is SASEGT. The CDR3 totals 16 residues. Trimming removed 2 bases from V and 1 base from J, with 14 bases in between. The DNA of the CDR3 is TGTGCCAGCAGTGAATTAAGGAGCGCGGCCCAAGAGACCCAGTACTTC. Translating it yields CASSELRSAAQETQYF.

For the CDR3, the DNA is TGCGCCAGCAGCTCCGGGGGGGTAGATACGCAGTATTTT. Translation gives CASSSGGVDTQYF. The chain joins TRBV5-1 to TRBJ2-3; TRBD2 agrees at 8 bases. This CDR3 has 13 residues. Germline V gives CDR1 SGHRS, CDR2 YFSETQ. With 3 bases clipped from V and 5 bases from J, the junction kept 2 bases outside the gene matches.

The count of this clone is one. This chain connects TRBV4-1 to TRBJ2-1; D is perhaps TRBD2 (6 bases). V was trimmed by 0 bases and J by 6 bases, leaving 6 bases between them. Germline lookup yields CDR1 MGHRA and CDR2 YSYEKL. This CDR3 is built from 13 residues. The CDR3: CASSQEEGNEQFF. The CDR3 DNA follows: TGCGCCAGCAGCCAAGAGGAGGGCAATGAGCAGTTCTTC.

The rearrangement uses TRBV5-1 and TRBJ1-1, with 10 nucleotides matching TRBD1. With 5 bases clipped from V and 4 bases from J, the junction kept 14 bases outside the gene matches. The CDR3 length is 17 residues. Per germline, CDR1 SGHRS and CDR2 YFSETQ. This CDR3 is CASSQDRGLSIRTEAFF. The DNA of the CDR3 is TGCGCCAGCAGTCAAGACAGGGGGCTTTCAATACGCACTGAAGCTTTCTTT.

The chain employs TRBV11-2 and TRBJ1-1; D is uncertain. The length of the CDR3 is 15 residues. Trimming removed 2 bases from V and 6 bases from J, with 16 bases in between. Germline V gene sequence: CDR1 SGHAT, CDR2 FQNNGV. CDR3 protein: CASSLTPGGNAEAFF. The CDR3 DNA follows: TGTGCCAGCAGCTTAACCCCCGGAGGAAACGCTGAAGCTTTCTTT.

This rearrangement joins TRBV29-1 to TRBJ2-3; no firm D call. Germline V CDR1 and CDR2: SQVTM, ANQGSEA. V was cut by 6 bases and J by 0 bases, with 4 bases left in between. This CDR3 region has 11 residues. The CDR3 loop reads CSVESTDTQYF. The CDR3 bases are TGCAGCGTGGAGAGCACAGATACGCAGTATTTT.

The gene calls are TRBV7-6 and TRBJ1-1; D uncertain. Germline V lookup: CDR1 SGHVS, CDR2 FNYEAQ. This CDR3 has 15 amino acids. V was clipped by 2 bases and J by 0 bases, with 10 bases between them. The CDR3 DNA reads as TGTGCCAGCAGCTTAAGTCTAAGCCTGAACACTGAAGCTTTCTTT. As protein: CASSLSLSLNTEAFF.

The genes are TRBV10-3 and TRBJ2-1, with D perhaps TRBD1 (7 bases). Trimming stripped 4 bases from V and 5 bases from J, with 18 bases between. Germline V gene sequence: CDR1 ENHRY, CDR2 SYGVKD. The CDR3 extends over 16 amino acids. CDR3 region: CAISAKGGQLNNEQFF. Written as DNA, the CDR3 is TGTGCCATCAGTGCGAAGGGGGGACAGCTCAACAATGAGCAGTTCTTC.

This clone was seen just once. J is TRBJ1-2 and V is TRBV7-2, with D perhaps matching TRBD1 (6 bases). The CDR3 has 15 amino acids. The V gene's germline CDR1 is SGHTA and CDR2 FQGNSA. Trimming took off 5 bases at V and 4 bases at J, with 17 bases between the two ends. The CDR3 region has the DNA TGTGCCAGCAGCCAATCAGGGGTCTCTGGCTATGGCTACACCTTC. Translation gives CASSQSGVSGYGYTF.

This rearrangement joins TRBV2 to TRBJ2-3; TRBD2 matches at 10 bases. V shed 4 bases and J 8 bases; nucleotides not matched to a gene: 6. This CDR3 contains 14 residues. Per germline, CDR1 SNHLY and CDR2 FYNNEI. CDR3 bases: TGTGCCAGCAGTGTTCGGCTAGCGGGAGCTACGCAGTATTTT. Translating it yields CASSVRLAGATQYF.

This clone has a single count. The CDR3: CASSRWGPDTQYF. The CDR3 DNA follows: TGTGCCAGCAGCCGGTGGGGGCCCGATACGCAGTATTTT. This chain links TRBV5-6 with TRBJ2-3; D is perhaps TRBD1 (6 bases). This CDR3 has 13 residues. Germline CDR1 SGHDT, CDR2 YYEEEE. The ends were cut back, 4 bases at V and 6 bases at J, with 12 bases in the middle.

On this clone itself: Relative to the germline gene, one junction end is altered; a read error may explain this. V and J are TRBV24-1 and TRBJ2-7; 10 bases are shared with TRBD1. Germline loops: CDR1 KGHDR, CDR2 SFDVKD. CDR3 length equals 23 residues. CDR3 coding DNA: TGTGCCACCAGCGATTGGGGACAGGGGAGGATCGTCCCCGGGACCATCATATACTACGAGCAGTACTTC. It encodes CATSDWGQGRIVPGTIIYYEQYF.

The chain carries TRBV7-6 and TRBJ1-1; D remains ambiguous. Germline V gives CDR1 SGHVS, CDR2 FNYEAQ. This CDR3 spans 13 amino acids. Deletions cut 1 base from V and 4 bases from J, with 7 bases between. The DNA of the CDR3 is TGTGCCAGCAGCTTAGATGGGAGCACTGAAGCTTTCTTT. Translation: CASSLDGSTEAFF.

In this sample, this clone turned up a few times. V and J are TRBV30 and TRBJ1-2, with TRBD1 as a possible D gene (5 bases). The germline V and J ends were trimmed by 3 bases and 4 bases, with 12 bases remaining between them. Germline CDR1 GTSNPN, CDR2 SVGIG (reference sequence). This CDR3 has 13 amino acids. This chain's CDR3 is CAWRKMGLYGYTF. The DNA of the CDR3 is TGTGCCTGGAGGAAGATGGGACTCTATGGCTACACCTTC.

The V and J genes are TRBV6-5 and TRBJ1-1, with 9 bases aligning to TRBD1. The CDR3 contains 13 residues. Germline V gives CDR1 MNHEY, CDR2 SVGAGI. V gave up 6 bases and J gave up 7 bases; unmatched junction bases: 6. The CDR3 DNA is TGTGCCAGCAGGGAGGGACAGGGCAATGAAGCTTTCTTT. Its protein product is CASREGQGNEAFF.

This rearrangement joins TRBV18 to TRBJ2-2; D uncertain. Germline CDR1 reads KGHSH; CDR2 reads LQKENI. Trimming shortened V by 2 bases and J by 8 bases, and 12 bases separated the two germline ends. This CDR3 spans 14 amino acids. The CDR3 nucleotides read TGTGCCAGCTCACCAGTTGGCGGAGATGGGGAGCTGTTTTTT. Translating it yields CASSPVGGDGELFF.

CDR3 nucleotide sequence: TGTGCCAGCAGCCCTCTACGGGGGGGCCCAGATACGCAGTATTTT. Translating it yields CASSPLRGGPDTQYF. The chain employs TRBV7-9 and TRBJ2-3; 8 positions match TRBD2. Germline-derived CDR1 and CDR2 are SEHNR and FQNEAQ (reference sequence). The CDR3 extends over 15 amino acids. Losses at the gene ends were 5 bases for V and 4 bases for J; bases not matched to a gene: 8.

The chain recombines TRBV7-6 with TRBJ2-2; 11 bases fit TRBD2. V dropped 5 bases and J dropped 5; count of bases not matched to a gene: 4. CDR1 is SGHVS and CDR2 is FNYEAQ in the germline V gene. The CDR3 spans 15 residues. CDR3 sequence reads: CASSLGLAGTGELFF. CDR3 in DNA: TGTGCCAGCAGCCTTGGACTAGCGGGTACCGGGGAGCTGTTTTTT.

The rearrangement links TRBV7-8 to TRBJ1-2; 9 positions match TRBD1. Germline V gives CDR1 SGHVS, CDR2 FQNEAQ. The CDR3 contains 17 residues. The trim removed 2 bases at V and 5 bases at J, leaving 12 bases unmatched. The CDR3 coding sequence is TGTGCCAGCAGCTTACAGGGACAGGGTTTTTTCGGGTATGGCTACACCTTC. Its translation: CASSLQGQGFFGYGYTF.

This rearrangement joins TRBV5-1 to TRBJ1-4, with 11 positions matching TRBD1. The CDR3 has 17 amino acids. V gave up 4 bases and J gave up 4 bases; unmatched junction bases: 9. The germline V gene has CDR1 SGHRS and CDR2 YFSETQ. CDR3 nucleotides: TGCGCCAGCAGCCCCCGGGACAGGGGGTCGGTTAATGAAAAACTGTTTTTT. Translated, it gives CASSPRDRGSVNEKLFF.

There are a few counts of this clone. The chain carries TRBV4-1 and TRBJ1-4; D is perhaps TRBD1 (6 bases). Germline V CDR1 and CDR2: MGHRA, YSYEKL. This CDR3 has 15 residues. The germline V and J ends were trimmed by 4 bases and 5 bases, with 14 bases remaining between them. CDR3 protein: CASSPRQVWNEKLFF. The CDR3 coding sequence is TGCGCCAGCAGCCCGAGACAGGTCTGGAATGAAAAACTGTTTTTT.